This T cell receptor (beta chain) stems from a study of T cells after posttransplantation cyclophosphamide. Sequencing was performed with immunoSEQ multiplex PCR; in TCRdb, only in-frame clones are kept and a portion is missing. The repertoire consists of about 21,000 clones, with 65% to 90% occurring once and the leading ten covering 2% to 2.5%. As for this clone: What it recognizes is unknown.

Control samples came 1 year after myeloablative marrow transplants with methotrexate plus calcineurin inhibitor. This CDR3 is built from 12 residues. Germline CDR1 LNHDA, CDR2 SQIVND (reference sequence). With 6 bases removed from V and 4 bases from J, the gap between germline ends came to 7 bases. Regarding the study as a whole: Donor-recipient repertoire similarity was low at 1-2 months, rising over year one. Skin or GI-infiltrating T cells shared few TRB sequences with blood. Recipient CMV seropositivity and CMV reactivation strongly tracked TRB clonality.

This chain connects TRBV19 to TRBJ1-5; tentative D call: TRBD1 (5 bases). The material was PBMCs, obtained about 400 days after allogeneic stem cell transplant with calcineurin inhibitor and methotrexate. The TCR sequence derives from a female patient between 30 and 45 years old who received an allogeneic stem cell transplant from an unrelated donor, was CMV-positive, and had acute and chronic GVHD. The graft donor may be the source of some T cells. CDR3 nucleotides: TGTGCCAGTAGCCAGGGTAATCAGCCCCAGCATTTT. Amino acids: CASSQGNQPQHF. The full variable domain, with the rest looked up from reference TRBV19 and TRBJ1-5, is DGGITQSPKYLFRKEGQNVTLSCEQNLNHDAMYWYRQDPGQGLRLIYYSQIVNDFQKGDIAEGYSVSREKKESFPLTVTSAQKNPTAFYLCASSQGNQPQHFGDGTRLSIL.